This T cell receptor (beta chain) was profiled in a study of tumor and adjacent non-tumor tissue in lung cancer. Details on this clonotype: Compared with germline, one end of the junction differs, possibly owing to a read error.

RNA was extracted from bulk tissue without any cell sorting. A modified ARM-PCR protocol with three rounds of nested PCR amplified TCRbeta. TCRdb used MiXCR to reprocess the multiplex PCR reads, holding one entry per CDR3 protein. The profile shows about 110,000 distinct CDR3 sequences, over 70% of them singletons. CDR3 length: 16 residues. Germline loops: CDR1 MNHEY, CDR2 SVGEGT. This chain uses TRBV6-2 or TRBV6-3 with TRBJ1-2, with no clear D. This sequence originates from a man between 65 and 79 years old with non-small cell lung cancer. The sample consisted of lung tumor tissue. CDR3: CVSSYGHTFLNYGYTF. CDR3 bases: TGTGTCAGCAGTTACGGTCACACTTTCTTGAACTATGGCTACACCTTC.